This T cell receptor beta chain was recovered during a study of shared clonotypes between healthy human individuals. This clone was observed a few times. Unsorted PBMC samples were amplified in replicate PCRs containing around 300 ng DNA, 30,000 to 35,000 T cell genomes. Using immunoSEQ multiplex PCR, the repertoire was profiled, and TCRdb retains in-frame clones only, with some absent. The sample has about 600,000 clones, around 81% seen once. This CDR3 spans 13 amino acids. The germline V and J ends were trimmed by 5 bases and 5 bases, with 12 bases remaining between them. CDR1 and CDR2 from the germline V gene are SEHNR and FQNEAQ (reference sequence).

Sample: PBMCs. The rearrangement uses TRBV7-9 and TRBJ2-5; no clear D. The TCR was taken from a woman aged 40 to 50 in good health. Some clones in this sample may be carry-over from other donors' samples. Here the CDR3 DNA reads TGTGCCAGCAGCACCCGCTGGTCTGAGACCCAGTACTTC. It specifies CASSTRWSETQYF.